This T cell receptor (beta chain) appears in the sequencing data of a study of OX40 agonist ivuxolimab in advanced cancers. General observations from the study: Expanded clones were, on average, more numerous among CD8+ T cells than CD4+. Certain nonresponders additionally had low normalized T-cell clonal expansion.

As for this clone: Its specificity is unknown.

Anyone with autoimmune disease history or systemic immunosuppression was excluded. The investigators sampled blood at baseline, at cycle 4 day 1, and at cycle 7 day 1. The method was immunoSEQ multiplex PCR; TCRdb's version includes in-frame clones alone and lacks a portion of them. The data show about 25,000 clones, around four fifths seen once. The receptor's source is an adult with an advanced solid tumor such as melanoma, head and neck, liver or kidney cancer. The sequences come from CD4+ or CD8+ T cells sorted from blood, collected in a trial of the OX40 agonist ivuxolimab.

This CDR3 is CASRLKGETEAFF. CDR3 DNA sequence: TGCGCCAGCAGGCTAAAAGGGGAAACTGAAGCTTTCTTT. The J gene is TRBJ1-1, the V gene TRBV5-1, with D possibly matching TRBD1 (5 bases). With 5 bases removed from V and 5 bases from J, the gap between germline ends came to 13 bases. The CDR3 runs to 13 residues. Germline V CDR1 and CDR2: SGHRS, YFSETQ.